This T cell receptor (beta chain) was identified during a study of CD4 T cells in relation to SARS-CoV-2 and coronaviruses. Study in general: ViraFEST: approximately 10-day antigen culture of PBMCs, then TCR beta CDR3 sequencing. Shared crossreactive spike epitopes were mapped to their HLA restriction.

The CDR3 runs 16 residues. CDR1 and CDR2 from the germline V gene are SGDLS and YYNGEE. With 0 bases removed from V and 4 bases from J, the gap between germline ends came to 14 bases. About this clone itself: Its cognate antigen is unknown.

TCRdb's copy holds only in-frame clones and misses some; the assay was immunoSEQ multiplex PCR. The table includes about 21,000 clones, roughly 78% detected once. Before the COVID-19 pandemic, during about 2010-2018, CD4+ T cells were taken from unexposed donors. Isolation of CD4+ T cells took place after approximately 10 days in culture. Sequencing was performed on CD4+ T cells from PBMCs, cultured in vitro. The chain carries TRBV9 and TRBJ2-1; a weak D match, TRBD2 (6 bases). The receptor's source is a human donor in good health. CDR3 DNA: TGTGCCAGCAGCGTAGAAGTGGGGGGTGGGTACAATGAGCAGTTCTTC. Its protein product is CASSVEVGGGYNEQFF.